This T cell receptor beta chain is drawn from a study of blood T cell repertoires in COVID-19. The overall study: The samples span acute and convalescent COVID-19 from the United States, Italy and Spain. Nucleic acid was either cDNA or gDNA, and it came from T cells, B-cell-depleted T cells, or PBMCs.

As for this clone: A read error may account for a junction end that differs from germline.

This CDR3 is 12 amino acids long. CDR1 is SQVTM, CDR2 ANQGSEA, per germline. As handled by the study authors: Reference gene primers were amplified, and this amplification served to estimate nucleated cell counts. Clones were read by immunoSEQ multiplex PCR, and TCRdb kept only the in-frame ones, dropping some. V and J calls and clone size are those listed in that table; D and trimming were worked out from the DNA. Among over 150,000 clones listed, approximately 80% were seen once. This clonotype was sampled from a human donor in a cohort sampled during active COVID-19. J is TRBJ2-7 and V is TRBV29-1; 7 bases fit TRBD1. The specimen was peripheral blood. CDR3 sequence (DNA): TGCAGCGTCGAAGGACAGGCCTTCCAGCAGTACTTC. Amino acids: CSVEGQAFQQYF.